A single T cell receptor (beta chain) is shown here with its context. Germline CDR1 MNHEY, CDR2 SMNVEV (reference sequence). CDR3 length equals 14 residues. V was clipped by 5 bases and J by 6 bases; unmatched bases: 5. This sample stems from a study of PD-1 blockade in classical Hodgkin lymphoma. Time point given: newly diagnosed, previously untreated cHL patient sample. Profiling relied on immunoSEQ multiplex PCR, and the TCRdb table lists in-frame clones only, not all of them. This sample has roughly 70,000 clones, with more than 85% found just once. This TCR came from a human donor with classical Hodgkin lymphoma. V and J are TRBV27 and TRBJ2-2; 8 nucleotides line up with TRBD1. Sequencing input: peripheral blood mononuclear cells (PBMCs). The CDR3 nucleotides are TGTGCCAGCAGTACAGGGGGAATCCCCGGGGAGCTGTTTTTT. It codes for CASSTGGIPGELFF.